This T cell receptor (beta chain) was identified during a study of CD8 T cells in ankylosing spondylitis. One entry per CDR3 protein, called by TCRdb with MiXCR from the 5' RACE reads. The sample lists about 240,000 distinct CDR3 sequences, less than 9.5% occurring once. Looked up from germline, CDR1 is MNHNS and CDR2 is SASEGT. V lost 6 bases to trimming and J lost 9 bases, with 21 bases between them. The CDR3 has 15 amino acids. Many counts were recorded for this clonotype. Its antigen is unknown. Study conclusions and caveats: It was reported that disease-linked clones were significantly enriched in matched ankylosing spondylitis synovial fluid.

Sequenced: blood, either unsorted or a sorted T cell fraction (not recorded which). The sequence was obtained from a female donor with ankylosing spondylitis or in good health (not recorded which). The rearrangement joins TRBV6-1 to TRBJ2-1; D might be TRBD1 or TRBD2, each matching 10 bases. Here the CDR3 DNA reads TGTGCCAGCAGCGCTAGCGGGAGACAGGGGGCTGAGCAGTTCTTC. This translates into CASSASGRQGAEQFF.